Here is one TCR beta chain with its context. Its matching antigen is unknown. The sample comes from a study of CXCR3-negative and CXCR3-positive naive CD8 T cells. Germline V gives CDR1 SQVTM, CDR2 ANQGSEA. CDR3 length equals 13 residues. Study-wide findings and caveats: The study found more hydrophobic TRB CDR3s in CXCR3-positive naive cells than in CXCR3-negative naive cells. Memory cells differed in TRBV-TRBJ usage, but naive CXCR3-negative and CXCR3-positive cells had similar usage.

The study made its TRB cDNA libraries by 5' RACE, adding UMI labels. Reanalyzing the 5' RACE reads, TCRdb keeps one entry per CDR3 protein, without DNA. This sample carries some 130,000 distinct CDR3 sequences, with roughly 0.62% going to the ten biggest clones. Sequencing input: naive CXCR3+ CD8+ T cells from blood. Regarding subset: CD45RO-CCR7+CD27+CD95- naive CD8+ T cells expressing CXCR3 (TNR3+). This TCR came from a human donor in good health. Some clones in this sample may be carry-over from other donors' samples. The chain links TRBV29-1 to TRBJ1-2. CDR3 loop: CSAAGLLNYGYTF.